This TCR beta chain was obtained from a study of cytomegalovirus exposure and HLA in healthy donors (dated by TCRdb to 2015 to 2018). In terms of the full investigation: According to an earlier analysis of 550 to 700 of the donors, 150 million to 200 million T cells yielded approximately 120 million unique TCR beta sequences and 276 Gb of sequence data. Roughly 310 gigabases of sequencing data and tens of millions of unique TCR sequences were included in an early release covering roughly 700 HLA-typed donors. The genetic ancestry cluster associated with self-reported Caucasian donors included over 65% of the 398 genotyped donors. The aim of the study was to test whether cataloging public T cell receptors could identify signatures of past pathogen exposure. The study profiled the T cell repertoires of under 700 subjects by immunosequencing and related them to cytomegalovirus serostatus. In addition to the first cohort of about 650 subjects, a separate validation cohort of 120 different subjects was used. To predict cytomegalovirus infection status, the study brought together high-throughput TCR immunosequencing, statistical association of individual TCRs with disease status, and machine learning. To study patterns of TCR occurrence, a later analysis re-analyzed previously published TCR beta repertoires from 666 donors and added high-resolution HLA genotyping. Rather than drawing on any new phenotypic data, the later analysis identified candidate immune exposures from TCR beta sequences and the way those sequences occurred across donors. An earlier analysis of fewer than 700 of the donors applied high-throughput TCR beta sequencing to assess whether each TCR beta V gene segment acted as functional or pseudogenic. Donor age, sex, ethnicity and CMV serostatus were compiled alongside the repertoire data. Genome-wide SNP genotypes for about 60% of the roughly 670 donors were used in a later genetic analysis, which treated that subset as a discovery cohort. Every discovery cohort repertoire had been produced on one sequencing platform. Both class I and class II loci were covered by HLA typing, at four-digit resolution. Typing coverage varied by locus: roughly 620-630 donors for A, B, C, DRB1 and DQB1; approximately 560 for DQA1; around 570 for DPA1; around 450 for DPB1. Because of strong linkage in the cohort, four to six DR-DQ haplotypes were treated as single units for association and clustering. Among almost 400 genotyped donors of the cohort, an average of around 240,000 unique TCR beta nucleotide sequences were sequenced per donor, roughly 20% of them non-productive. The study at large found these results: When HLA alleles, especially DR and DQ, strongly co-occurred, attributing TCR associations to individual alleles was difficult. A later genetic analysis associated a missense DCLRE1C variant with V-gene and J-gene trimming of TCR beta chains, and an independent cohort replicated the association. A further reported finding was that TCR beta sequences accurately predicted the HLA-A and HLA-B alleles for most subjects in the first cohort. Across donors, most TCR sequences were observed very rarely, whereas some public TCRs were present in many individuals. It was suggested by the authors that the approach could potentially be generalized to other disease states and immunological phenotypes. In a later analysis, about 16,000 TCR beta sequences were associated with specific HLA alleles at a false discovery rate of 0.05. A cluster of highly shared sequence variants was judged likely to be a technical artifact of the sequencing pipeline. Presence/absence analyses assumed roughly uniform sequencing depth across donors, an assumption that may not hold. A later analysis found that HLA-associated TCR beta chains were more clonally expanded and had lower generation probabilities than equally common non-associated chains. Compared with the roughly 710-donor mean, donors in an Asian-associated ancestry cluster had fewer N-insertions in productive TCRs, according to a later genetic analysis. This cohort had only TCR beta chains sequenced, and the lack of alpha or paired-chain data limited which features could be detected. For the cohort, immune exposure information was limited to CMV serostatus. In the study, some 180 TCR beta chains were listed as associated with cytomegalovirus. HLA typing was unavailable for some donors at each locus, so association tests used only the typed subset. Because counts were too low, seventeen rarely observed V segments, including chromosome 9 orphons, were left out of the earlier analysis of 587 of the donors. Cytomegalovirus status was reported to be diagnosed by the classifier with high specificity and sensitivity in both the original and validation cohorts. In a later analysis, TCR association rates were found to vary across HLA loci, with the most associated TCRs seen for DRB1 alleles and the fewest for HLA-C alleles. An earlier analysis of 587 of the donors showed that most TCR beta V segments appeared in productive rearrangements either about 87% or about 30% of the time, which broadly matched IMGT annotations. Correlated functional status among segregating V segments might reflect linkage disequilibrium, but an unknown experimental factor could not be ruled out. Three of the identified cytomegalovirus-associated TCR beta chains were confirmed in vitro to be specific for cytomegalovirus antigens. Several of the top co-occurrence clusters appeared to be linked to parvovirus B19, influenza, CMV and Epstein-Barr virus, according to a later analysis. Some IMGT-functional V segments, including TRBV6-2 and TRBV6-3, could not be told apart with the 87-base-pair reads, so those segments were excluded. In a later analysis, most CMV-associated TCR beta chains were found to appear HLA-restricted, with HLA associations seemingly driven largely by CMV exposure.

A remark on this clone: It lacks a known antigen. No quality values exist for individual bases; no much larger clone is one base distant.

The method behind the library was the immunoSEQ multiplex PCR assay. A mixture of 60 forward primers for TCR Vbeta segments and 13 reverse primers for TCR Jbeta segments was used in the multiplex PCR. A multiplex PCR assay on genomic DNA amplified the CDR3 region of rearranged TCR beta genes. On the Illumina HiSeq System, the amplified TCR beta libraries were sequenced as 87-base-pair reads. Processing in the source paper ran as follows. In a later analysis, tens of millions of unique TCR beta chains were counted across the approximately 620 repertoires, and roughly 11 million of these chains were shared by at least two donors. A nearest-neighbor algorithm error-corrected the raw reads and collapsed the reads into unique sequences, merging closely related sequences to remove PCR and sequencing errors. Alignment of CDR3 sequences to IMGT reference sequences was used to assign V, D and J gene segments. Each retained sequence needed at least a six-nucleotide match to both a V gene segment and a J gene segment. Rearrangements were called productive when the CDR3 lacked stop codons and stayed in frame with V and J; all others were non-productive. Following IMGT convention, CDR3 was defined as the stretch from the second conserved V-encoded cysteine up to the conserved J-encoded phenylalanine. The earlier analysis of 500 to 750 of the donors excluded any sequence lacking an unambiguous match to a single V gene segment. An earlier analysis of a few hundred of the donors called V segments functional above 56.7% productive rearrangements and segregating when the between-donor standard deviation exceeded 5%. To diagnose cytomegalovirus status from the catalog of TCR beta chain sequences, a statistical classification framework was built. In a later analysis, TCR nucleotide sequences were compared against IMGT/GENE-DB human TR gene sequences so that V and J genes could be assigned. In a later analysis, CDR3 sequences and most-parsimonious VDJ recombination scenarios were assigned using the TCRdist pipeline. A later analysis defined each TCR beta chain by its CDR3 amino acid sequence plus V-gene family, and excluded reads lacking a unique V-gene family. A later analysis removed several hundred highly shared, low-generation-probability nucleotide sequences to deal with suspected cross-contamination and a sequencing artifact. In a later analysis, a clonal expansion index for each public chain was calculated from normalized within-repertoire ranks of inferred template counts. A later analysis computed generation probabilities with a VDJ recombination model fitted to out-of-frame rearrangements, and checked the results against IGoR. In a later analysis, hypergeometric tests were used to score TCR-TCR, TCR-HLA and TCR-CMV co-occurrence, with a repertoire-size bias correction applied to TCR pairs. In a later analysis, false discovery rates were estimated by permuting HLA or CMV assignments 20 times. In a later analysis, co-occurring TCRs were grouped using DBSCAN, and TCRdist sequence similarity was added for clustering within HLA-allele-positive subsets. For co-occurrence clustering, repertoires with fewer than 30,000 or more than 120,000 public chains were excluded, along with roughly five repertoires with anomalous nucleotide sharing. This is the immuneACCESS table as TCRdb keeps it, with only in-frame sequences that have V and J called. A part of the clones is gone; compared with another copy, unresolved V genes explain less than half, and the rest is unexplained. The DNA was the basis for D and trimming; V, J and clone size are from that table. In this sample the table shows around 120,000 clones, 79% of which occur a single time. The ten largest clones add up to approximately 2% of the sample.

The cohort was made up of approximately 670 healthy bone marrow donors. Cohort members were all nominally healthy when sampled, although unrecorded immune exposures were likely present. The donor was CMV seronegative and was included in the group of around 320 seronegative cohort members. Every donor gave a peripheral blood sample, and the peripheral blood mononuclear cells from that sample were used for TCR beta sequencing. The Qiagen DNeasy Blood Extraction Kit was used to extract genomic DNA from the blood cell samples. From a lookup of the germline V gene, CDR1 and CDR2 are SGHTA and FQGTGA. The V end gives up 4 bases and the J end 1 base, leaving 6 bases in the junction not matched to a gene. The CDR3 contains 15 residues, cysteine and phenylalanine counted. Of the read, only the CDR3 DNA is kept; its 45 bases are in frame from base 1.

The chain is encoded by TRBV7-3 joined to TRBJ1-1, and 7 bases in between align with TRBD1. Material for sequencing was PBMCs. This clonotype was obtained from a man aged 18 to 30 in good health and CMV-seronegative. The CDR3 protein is CASSSRQGSNTEAFF. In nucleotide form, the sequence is TGTGCCAGCAGCTCAAGACAGGGTTCGAACACTGAAGCTTTCTTT.